The following is a T cell receptor beta chain sequence with its context. The antigen is unknown. This CDR3 spans 15 amino acids. J gave up 7 bases and V 4 bases, and 12 bases lay outside the gene matches. From germline, CDR1 is SGHKS and CDR2 YYEKEE (reference sequence). The data were produced by immunoSEQ multiplex PCR, yet TCRdb's version contains in-frame clones alone and is incomplete. The sample consists of 13,000 to 15,000 clones, more than 60% of them appearing once. The time point: neoterminal ileum biopsy at postoperative endoscopy, about 6 months after surgery. The data were taken from a study of T cell repertoires in ileal Crohn's disease. The overall study: At surgery, about 34% of patients smoked, with median disease duration about 7.9 years. Thiopurines (about twelve) or anti-TNF agents (18) were given postoperatively to about half.

Study outcomes and limitations: Within the first postoperative year, endoscopy came at median around 7 months.

V usage is TRBV5-5 and J usage is TRBJ1-2; 8 bases are shared with TRBD1. Sequenced: ileal tissue. The TCR was taken from an adult with Crohn's disease. The CDR3 spells CASSRTGQEVGGYTF. The CDR3 DNA is TGTGCCAGCAGCCGAACGGGACAGGAGGTCGGTGGCTACACCTTC.